The rows below give T cell receptor beta chains drawn from one sample of a study of cytomegalovirus exposure and HLA in healthy donors. The protocol was immunoSEQ multiplex PCR, while the TCRdb copy is restricted to in-frame clones and leaves out a portion. In total, the table holds around 75,000 clones. Sequences were obtained from PBMCs. The receptors were gathered from a woman aged 55-70 years in good health and CMV-seronegative. Each CDR3 is given with its conserved first and last residue. The order of the fields is J gene, D gene, V gene, CDR3 DNA, CDR3 protein. D genes are given only for firm matches.

j_call: TRBJ1-4
d_call: -
v_call: TRBV2
cdr3_nt: TGTGCCAGCACCAGACAATCAGAAAAACTGTTTTTT
cdr3_aa: CASTRQSEKLFF

j_call: TRBJ2-3
d_call: TRBD2
v_call: TRBV4-3
cdr3_nt: TGCGCCAGCAGCCAAACCGGGACTAGCGAGAAGTATTTT
cdr3_aa: CASSQTGTSEKYF

j_call: TRBJ1-1
d_call: -
v_call: TRBV6-6
cdr3_nt: TGTGCCAGCCTTTCCGGGACAAGGGACACTGAAGCTTCCTTT
cdr3_aa: CASLSGTRDTEASF

j_call: TRBJ2-7
d_call: TRBD2
v_call: TRBV19
cdr3_nt: TGTGCCAGTAGTATAGGATTCGTTGGCGGGAGCTCCTACGAGCAGTACTTC
cdr3_aa: CASSIGFVGGSSYEQYF

j_call: TRBJ2-7
d_call: TRBD2
v_call: TRBV28
cdr3_nt: TGTGCCAGCAGTTCTCTGGGGGGGGTTGACAGCTACGAGCAGTACTTC
cdr3_aa: CASSSLGGVDSYEQYF

j_call: TRBJ2-1
d_call: -
v_call: TRBV5-6
cdr3_nt: TGTGCCAGCAGCGCTAAGACCACCCGGAGTCTCAATGAGCAGTTCTTC
cdr3_aa: CASSAKTTRSLNEQFF

j_call: TRBJ1-2
d_call: -
v_call: TRBV19
cdr3_nt: TGTGCCAGTACGGCTAACTATGGCTACACCTTC
cdr3_aa: CASTANYGYTF

j_call: TRBJ2-7
d_call: TRBD1
v_call: TRBV5-1
cdr3_nt: TGCGCCAGCAGCCCCTTGACAGGGGGCGGGAATGGGCCCTACGAGCAGTACTTC
cdr3_aa: CASSPLTGGGNGPYEQYF

j_call: TRBJ2-1
d_call: TRBD2
v_call: TRBV4-1
cdr3_nt: TGCGCCAGCAGCCAAAACATGTGGGAGGGTTACAATGAGCAGTTCTTC
cdr3_aa: CASSQNMWEGYNEQFF

j_call: TRBJ2-1
d_call: TRBD1
v_call: TRBV28
cdr3_nt: TGTGCCAGCAGTTTAGTCCAGGGGGCGCGAGATGAGCAGTTCTTC
cdr3_aa: CASSLVQGARDEQFF

j_call: TRBJ1-5
d_call: -
v_call: TRBV10-3
cdr3_nt: TGTGCCATCAGTGAGTCGGACAGCGCTGAGGGGCCCCAGCATTTT
cdr3_aa: CAISESDSAEGPQHF

j_call: TRBJ2-1
d_call: -
v_call: TRBV5-8
cdr3_nt: TGTGCCAGCAGCTTGTTTCCTCACAATGAGCAGTTCTTC
cdr3_aa: CASSLFPHNEQFF

j_call: TRBJ1-4
d_call: -
v_call: TRBV6-5
cdr3_nt: TGTGCCAGCAGTAGGGGGGGGACTAATGAAAAACTGTTTTTT
cdr3_aa: CASSRGGTNEKLFF

j_call: TRBJ2-7
d_call: TRBD2
v_call: TRBV6-5
cdr3_nt: TGTGCCAGCACCCCGAGAGGGACTAGCGGATACGAGCAGTACTTC
cdr3_aa: CASTPRGTSGYEQYF

j_call: TRBJ2-2
d_call: -
v_call: TRBV30
cdr3_nt: TGTGCCTGGAGTGTAAGAGGAGGGGAGCTGTTTTTT
cdr3_aa: CAWSVRGGELFF

j_call: TRBJ2-1
d_call: TRBD2
v_call: TRBV29-1
cdr3_nt: TGCAGCATTGCCCGCCGGAGCGGGAGCCATGAGCAGTTCTTC
cdr3_aa: CSIARRSGSHEQFF

j_call: TRBJ2-5
d_call: TRBD2
v_call: TRBV29-1
cdr3_nt: TGCAGCGCCTCTAGCGGAGCAGGGGAGACCCAGTACTTC
cdr3_aa: CSASSGAGETQYF

j_call: TRBJ1-2
d_call: -
v_call: TRBV2
cdr3_nt: TGTGCCAGCAGTGACCAGGGTAGTAACTATGGCTACACCTTC
cdr3_aa: CASSDQGSNYGYTF

j_call: TRBJ1-1
d_call: TRBD1
v_call: TRBV5-1
cdr3_nt: TGCGCCAGCAGCTGGCAGGGGGTAAGGACTGAAGCTTTCTTT
cdr3_aa: CASSWQGVRTEAFF

j_call: TRBJ2-2
d_call: TRBD2
v_call: TRBV14
cdr3_nt: TGTGCCAGCAGCCGGGATAGCGGGAGGGCACGGGAGCTGTTTTTT
cdr3_aa: CASSRDSGRARELFF

j_call: TRBJ1-1
d_call: -
v_call: TRBV28
cdr3_nt: TGTGCCAGCAGTTTACAGACCACTCGGGGAACTGAAGCTTTCTTT
cdr3_aa: CASSLQTTRGTEAFF

j_call: TRBJ2-7
d_call: -
v_call: TRBV23-1
cdr3_nt: TGCGCCAGCAGTCAATCAGAGGGCTCCTACGAGCAGTACTTC
cdr3_aa: CASSQSEGSYEQYF

j_call: TRBJ2-1
d_call: -
v_call: TRBV2
cdr3_nt: TGTGCCAGCAGCCCCAGGGGAAGGGAGTTCTTC
cdr3_aa: CASSPRGREFF

j_call: TRBJ2-5
d_call: TRBD2
v_call: TRBV28
cdr3_nt: TGTGCCAGCAGTGGGGAGGGCGGAGAGACCCAGTACTTC
cdr3_aa: CASSGEGGETQYF

j_call: TRBJ2-7
d_call: -
v_call: TRBV5-1
cdr3_nt: TGCGCCAGCAGCAACGTCGGGGGCTCCTACGAGCAGTACTTC
cdr3_aa: CASSNVGGSYEQYF

j_call: TRBJ1-2
d_call: -
v_call: TRBV9
cdr3_nt: TGTGCCAGCAGCCCCGGACAGAGCCACCTATATGGCTACACCTTC
cdr3_aa: CASSPGQSHLYGYTF

j_call: TRBJ2-1
d_call: TRBD1
v_call: TRBV18
cdr3_nt: TGTGCCAGCTCACCCTGGACAGGGCTATGGAATGAGCAGTTCTTC
cdr3_aa: CASSPWTGLWNEQFF

j_call: TRBJ1-4
d_call: -
v_call: TRBV10-3
cdr3_nt: TGTGCCACCCGGGGGGATCCTAATGAAAAACTGTTTTTT
cdr3_aa: CATRGDPNEKLFF

j_call: TRBJ1-3
d_call: TRBD1
v_call: TRBV7-9
cdr3_nt: TGTGCCAGCAGCCGTAGGGACAGCACGGAATTTTTT
cdr3_aa: CASSRRDSTEFF

j_call: TRBJ2-3
d_call: TRBD2
v_call: TRBV7-8
cdr3_nt: TGTGCCAGCAGCTCGATCTATCTAGCGGGAGAATTAGATACGCAGTATTTT
cdr3_aa: CASSSIYLAGELDTQYF

j_call: TRBJ2-7
d_call: -
v_call: TRBV11-3
cdr3_nt: TGTGCCAGCAGCTTAGGTGGGAGAGGCTACGAGCAGTACTTC
cdr3_aa: CASSLGGRGYEQYF

j_call: TRBJ2-1
d_call: -
v_call: TRBV10-3
cdr3_nt: TGTGCCATCTCCACGACTAGTCGAGAGCAGTTCTTC
cdr3_aa: CAISTTSREQFF

j_call: TRBJ1-4
d_call: TRBD1
v_call: TRBV7-9
cdr3_nt: TGTGCCAGCAGCGAACAGGGGGCGAATGAAAAACTGTTTTTT
cdr3_aa: CASSEQGANEKLFF

j_call: TRBJ2-5
d_call: TRBD1
v_call: TRBV11-2
cdr3_nt: TGTGCCAGCAGCTTAGATAACAGTCGGGGACAGGGTGGGAAGACCCAGTACTTC
cdr3_aa: CASSLDNSRGQGGKTQYF

j_call: TRBJ2-7
d_call: TRBD1
v_call: TRBV9
cdr3_nt: TGTGCCAGCAGCGTAGGTAACAGGGGAACGTACGAGCAGTACTTC
cdr3_aa: CASSVGNRGTYEQYF

j_call: TRBJ2-1
d_call: -
v_call: TRBV27
cdr3_nt: TGTGCCAGCAGTTTATGGGCAGGGTCGAATGAGCAGTTCTTC
cdr3_aa: CASSLWAGSNEQFF

j_call: TRBJ2-3
d_call: TRBD2
v_call: TRBV6-4
cdr3_nt: TGTGCCAGCAGTGACTCTAGCGGGAGTGCAGATACGCAGTATTTT
cdr3_aa: CASSDSSGSADTQYF

j_call: TRBJ2-7
d_call: -
v_call: TRBV28
cdr3_nt: TGTGCCAGCAGTCCGCCGGGCGGGCCAACCTACGAGCAGTACTTC
cdr3_aa: CASSPPGGPTYEQYF

j_call: TRBJ2-6
d_call: -
v_call: TRBV6-5
cdr3_nt: TGTGCCAGCAGTCTAACAGGCTCTGGGGCCAACGTCCTGACTTTC
cdr3_aa: CASSLTGSGANVLTF

j_call: TRBJ2-5
d_call: -
v_call: TRBV7-3
cdr3_nt: TGTGCCAGCAGCTTAACGGGCGGGGAGACCCAGTACTTC
cdr3_aa: CASSLTGGETQYF

j_call: TRBJ2-3
d_call: TRBD1
v_call: TRBV6-5
cdr3_nt: TGTGCCACAAGAGCGACAGGGGGAAAAGGAGATACGCAGTATTTT
cdr3_aa: CATRATGGKGDTQYF

j_call: TRBJ2-3
d_call: TRBD2
v_call: TRBV7-2
cdr3_nt: TGTGCCAGCAGCTTCCTAGCGGGAGGGACAGATACGCAGTATTTT
cdr3_aa: CASSFLAGGTDTQYF

j_call: TRBJ2-5
d_call: TRBD2
v_call: TRBV9
cdr3_nt: TGTGCCAGCAGCGACCTGACTAGCGGGAGTCTCGGAGAGCAGTACTTC
cdr3_aa: CASSDLTSGSLGEQYF

j_call: TRBJ2-7
d_call: -
v_call: TRBV7-2
cdr3_nt: TGTGCCAGCAGCTCGTTCCTAAACCCCTACGAGCAGTACTTC
cdr3_aa: CASSSFLNPYEQYF

j_call: TRBJ1-2
d_call: -
v_call: TRBV10-1
cdr3_nt: TGCGCCAACACGAAAGGCTACACCTTC
cdr3_aa: CANTKGYTF

j_call: TRBJ1-2
d_call: -
v_call: TRBV30
cdr3_nt: TGTGCCTGGAGTCTCAACTATGGCTACACCTTC
cdr3_aa: CAWSLNYGYTF

j_call: TRBJ1-4
d_call: TRBD1
v_call: TRBV7-6
cdr3_nt: TGTGCCAGCAGCTCAGACAGGGGAAAACTGTTTTTT
cdr3_aa: CASSSDRGKLFF

j_call: TRBJ2-5
d_call: TRBD2
v_call: TRBV6-5
cdr3_nt: TGTGCCAGCCAAGGGTGGAGCGGGGGACAAGAGACCCAGTACTTC
cdr3_aa: CASQGWSGGQETQYF

j_call: TRBJ1-1
d_call: TRBD1
v_call: TRBV4-1
cdr3_nt: TGCGCCAGCAGCCATCCCGGGACAGGGTTGGACACTGAAGCTTTCTTT
cdr3_aa: CASSHPGTGLDTEAFF

j_call: TRBJ1-6
d_call: -
v_call: TRBV30
cdr3_nt: TGTGCCTGGAGTGTTTATACCCGGGCCCTCCACTTT
cdr3_aa: CAWSVYTRALHF

j_call: TRBJ2-5
d_call: -
v_call: TRBV28
cdr3_nt: TGTGCCAGCAGTCGCGGTCGGGAGACCCAGTACTTC
cdr3_aa: CASSRGRETQYF

j_call: TRBJ1-1
d_call: -
v_call: TRBV7-9
cdr3_nt: TGTGCCAGCACCCATAGGGGAACTGAAGCTTTCTTT
cdr3_aa: CASTHRGTEAFF

j_call: TRBJ2-6
d_call: -
v_call: TRBV6-5
cdr3_nt: TGTGCCAGCAGTTACGAGTACTCTGGGGCCAACGTCCTGACTTTC
cdr3_aa: CASSYEYSGANVLTF

j_call: TRBJ2-4
d_call: -
v_call: TRBV15
cdr3_nt: TGTGCCACCCGTGGATTGGGACTAGCCAAAAACATTCAGTACTTC
cdr3_aa: CATRGLGLAKNIQYF

j_call: TRBJ1-4
d_call: TRBD1
v_call: TRBV18
cdr3_nt: TGTGCCAGCCTGGGACAGCGGAATGAAAAACTGTTTTTT
cdr3_aa: CASLGQRNEKLFF

j_call: TRBJ1-2
d_call: -
v_call: TRBV7-2
cdr3_nt: TGTGCCAGCGTAAACTATGGCTACACCTTC
cdr3_aa: CASVNYGYTF

j_call: TRBJ2-7
d_call: TRBD2
v_call: TRBV28
cdr3_nt: TGTGCCAGCAGCTCAGGAGAAACATCGGGGGGGGAACAGTACTTC
cdr3_aa: CASSSGETSGGEQYF